This T cell receptor (beta chain) was identified in a study of cytotoxic CD8 clonotypes in ibrutinib-treated CLL. Study context: Complete response was seen in 2 patients and partial in roughly 25; around twelve progressed and roughly 15 stayed remitted after a median approximately 70 months. Overall study findings and caveats: Public clonotypes were uncommon and contracted or stayed stable on treatment.

This CDR3 is 17 amino acids long. After removal of 6 bases from V and 6 bases from J, the junction contained 10 bases not matched to a gene. In germline, CDR1 is SNHLY, CDR2 FYNNEI. This table comes from immunoSEQ multiplex PCR, and its TCRdb copy is limited to in-frame clones, with some not included. This table holds 150,000 or so clones, 75% to 85% found once. In regard to this clone: The antigen remains unidentified.

The TCR was taken from a human donor with chronic lymphocytic leukemia. The sample was PBMCs, taken after 36 months of ibrutinib treatment. The rearrangement links TRBV2 to TRBJ2-1; TRBD2 matches 14 bases. CDR3 region: CASRELWTSGGRNEQFF. Written as DNA, the CDR3 is TGTGCCAGCAGAGAACTTTGGACTAGCGGGGGGCGCAATGAGCAGTTCTTC.